Listed here is a single T cell receptor (beta chain). This record comes from a study of control samples from healthy donors and cancer patients. Profiled with immunoSEQ multiplex PCR; TCRdb holds only in-frame clones, not every one. The repertoire holds tens of thousands of clones, with almost 96% as singletons. With V trimmed by 4 bases and J by 5 bases, 7 bases remained unmatched. Looked up from germline, CDR1 is SNHLY and CDR2 is FYNNEI. This CDR3 has 15 residues. The TCR was taken from a woman younger than 45 in good health. V usage is TRBV2 and J usage is TRBJ1-5; TRBD1 matches at 8 bases. The sample comprised blood. The CDR3, as DNA: TGTGCCAGCAGTGGCGCGACAGGGGCGGATCAGCCCCAGCATTTT. It codes for CASSGATGADQPQHF. The complete variable domain, with remaining parts taken from reference TRBV2 and TRBJ1-5, reads EPEVTQTPSHQVTQMGQEVILRCVPISNHLYFYWYRQILGQKVEFLVSFYNNEISEKSEIFDDQFSVERPDGSNFTLKIRSTKLEDSAMYFCASSGATGADQPQHFGDGTRLSIL.